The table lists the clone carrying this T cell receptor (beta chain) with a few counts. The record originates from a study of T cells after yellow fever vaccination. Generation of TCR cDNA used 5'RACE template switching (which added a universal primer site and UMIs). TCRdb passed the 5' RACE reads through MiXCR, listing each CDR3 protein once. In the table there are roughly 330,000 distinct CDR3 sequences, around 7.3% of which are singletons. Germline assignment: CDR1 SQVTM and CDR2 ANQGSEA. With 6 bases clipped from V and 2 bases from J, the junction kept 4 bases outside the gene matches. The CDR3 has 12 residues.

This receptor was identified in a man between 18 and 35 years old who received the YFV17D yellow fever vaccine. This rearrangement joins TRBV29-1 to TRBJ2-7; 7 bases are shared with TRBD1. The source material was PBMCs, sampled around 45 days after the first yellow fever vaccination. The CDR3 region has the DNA TGCAGCGTCTCGACAGGGACCTACGAGCAGTACTTC. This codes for CSVSTGTYEQYF.